The TCR beta chain described here comes from a study of memory CD4+ T cells and cytomegalovirus serostatus. Study results and caveats: Suggested: most of the CMV-linked TCR signature lies in CD4+ memory cells. Of under 200 reported CMV TCRbeta sequences, some 70 were found in memory CD4+ repertoires.

By share, this clone counts as medium-sized (0.01 to 0.1%). The target antigen is unknown. The sort gate was single viable CD3+CD4+CD8-CD45RO+ cells for memory CD4+ T cells. Total CD4+ T cells were enriched by CD4 positive selection. Profiled with immunoSEQ multiplex PCR; TCRdb holds only in-frame clones, not every one. This sample has 50,000 to 65,000 clones, with approximately 77% found just once. What was sequenced was memory CD4+ T cells from blood. The receptor comes from an adult in good health and CMV-seronegative.

The CDR3 reads CASSLERLAGDEQYF. DNA for the CDR3: TGCGCCAGCAGCTTGGAAAGGCTAGCGGGAGACGAGCAGTACTTC. The gene calls are TRBV5-1 and TRBJ2-7; 10 bases align to TRBD2. The V and J ends lost 0 bases and 5 bases, in that order; junction bases with no gene match: 5. The CDR3 loop spans 15 amino acids. Germline V gene sequence: CDR1 SGHRS, CDR2 YFSETQ.